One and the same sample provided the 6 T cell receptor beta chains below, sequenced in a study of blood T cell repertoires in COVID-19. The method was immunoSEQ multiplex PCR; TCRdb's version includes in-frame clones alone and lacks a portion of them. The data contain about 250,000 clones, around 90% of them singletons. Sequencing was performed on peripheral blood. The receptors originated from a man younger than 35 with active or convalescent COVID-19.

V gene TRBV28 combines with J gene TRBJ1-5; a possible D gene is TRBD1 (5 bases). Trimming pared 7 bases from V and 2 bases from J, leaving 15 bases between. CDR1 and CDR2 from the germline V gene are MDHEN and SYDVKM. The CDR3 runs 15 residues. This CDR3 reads CASILMGGGNQPQHF. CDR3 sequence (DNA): TGTGCCAGCATCCTCATGGGGGGGGGCAATCAGCCCCAGCATTTT.

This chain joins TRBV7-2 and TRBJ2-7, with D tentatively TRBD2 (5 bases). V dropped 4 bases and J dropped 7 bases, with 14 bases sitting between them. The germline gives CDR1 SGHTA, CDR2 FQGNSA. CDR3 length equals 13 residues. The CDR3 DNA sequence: TGTGCCAGCAGCTCCTCTAGCTCGTGGGAGCAGTACTTC. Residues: CASSSSSSWEQYF.

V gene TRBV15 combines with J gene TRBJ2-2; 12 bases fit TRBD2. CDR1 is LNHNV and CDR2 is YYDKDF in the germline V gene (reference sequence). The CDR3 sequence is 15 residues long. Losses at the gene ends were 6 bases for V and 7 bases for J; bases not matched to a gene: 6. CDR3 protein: CATRTSGSHSGELFF. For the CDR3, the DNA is TGTGCCACCAGGACTAGCGGGAGTCATAGCGGGGAGCTGTTTTTT.

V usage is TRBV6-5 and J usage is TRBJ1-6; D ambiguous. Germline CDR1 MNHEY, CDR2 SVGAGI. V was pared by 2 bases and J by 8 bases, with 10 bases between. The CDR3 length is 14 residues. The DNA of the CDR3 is TGTGCCAGCAGTTACCACAGCCCCGATTCACCCCTCCACTTT. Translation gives CASSYHSPDSPLHF.

CDR3: CASSPRAGGNEQFF. Here the CDR3 DNA reads TGTGCCAGCTCACCACGGGCAGGGGGCAATGAGCAGTTCTTC. The chain is built from TRBV18 and TRBJ2-1; 7 nucleotides agree with TRBD1. There are 14 residues in the CDR3. V lost 1 base, J lost 6 bases, and 3 bases stayed unmatched. Per germline, CDR1 KGHSH and CDR2 LQKENI.

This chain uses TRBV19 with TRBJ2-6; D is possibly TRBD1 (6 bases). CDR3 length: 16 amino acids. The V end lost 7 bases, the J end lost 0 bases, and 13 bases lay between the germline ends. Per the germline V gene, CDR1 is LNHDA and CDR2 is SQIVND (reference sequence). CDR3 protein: CASTSAGVSGANVLTF. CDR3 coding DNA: TGTGCCAGTACCTCGGCAGGGGTCTCTGGGGCCAACGTCCTGACTTTC.